This record looks at one T cell receptor (beta chain) sequence and its context. V gave up 5 bases and J gave up 2 bases, with 15 bases separating them. Germline assignment: CDR1 ENHRY and CDR2 SYGVKD. The CDR3 is 15 amino acids. The sample belongs to a study of OX40 agonist ivuxolimab in advanced cancers. The overall study: Ivuxolimab doses were 0.01, 0.1, 0.3, 1.5, 3 or 10 mg/kg every 2 weeks. The dose-escalation cohort was about 87% male, with a mean age of approximately 62 years, ranging roughly 23 to 79.

Method: immunoSEQ multiplex PCR; TCRdb's copy keeps in-frame clones and lacks some. The sample lists around 66,000 clones, 80% to 90% seen once, with roughly 10% in the top ten. At cycle 4 day 1, cycle 7 day 1, and baseline, blood was sampled. The TCR sequence derives from an adult with an advanced solid tumor such as melanoma, head and neck, liver or kidney cancer. The V gene is TRBV10-3, the J gene TRBJ1-2, with no clear D. Specimen: CD4+ or CD8+ T cells sorted from blood, collected in a trial of the OX40 agonist ivuxolimab. DNA of the CDR3: TGTGCCATCAGTCGGGCGGGAGATTTGAACTATGGCTACACCTTC. Translation: CAISRAGDLNYGYTF.